This T cell receptor (beta chain) was retrieved from a study of OX40 agonist ivuxolimab in advanced cancers. Study details: Antecedent anti-PD-1, anti-PD-L1 or anti-CTLA-4 therapy was permissible, with approximately 44% having received some. Overall study results and limits: The antigen specificity of the peripheral T cells (those that were expanded) was not determined.

Here immunoSEQ multiplex PCR was the method, and the copy in TCRdb shows in-frame clones only, minus some. Of under 100,000 clones listed, around 80% are singletons. Of note for this clone: The antigen is undetermined.

The material sequenced was CD4+ or CD8+ T cells sorted from blood, taken in a trial of the OX40 agonist ivuxolimab. This TCR derives from an adult with an advanced solid tumor such as melanoma, head and neck, liver or kidney cancer.

Here the CDR3 DNA reads TGTGCCAGTAGTATAGATCATGATACAGGGCGCAGCAATCAGCCCCAGCATTTT. It translates to CASSIDHDTGRSNQPQHF. V is TRBV19 and J is TRBJ1-5; D possibly corresponds to TRBD1 (6 bases). This CDR3 has 18 amino acids. V lost 0 bases and J lost 1, with 16 bases in between. Germline CDR1 reads LNHDA; CDR2 reads SQIVND (reference sequence). The complete variable domain, with remaining parts taken from reference TRBV19 and TRBJ1-5, reads DGGITQSPKYLFRKEGQNVTLSCEQNLNHDAMYWYRQDPGQGLRLIYYSQIVNDFQKGDIAEGYSVSREKKESFPLTVTSAQKNPTAFYLCASSIDHDTGRSNQPQHFGDGTRLSIL.